The 4 T cell receptor beta chains listed next were all sequenced from one sample in a study of T cell changes during pregnancy in multiple sclerosis. Using immunoSEQ multiplex PCR, the repertoire was profiled, and TCRdb retains in-frame clones only, with some absent. The sample lists about 100,000 clones; 91% were seen once. This specimen was peripheral blood, taken in the second trimester of pregnancy. The receptors stem from a female donor with multiple sclerosis, enrolled in a pregnancy study.

The chain joins TRBV7-8 to TRBJ1-3; D gene ambiguous. CDR3 size: 15 residues. The germline V and J ends were trimmed by 3 bases and 4 bases, with 13 bases remaining between them. Germline-derived CDR1 and CDR2 are SGHVS and FQNEAQ. CDR3 coding DNA: TGTGCCAGCAGCTTTAAGCGGGGAGGGGGAAACACCATATATTTT. Protein sequence: CASSFKRGGGNTIYF.

The V and J genes are TRBV2 and TRBJ2-7; D gene uncertain. Germline values: CDR1 SNHLY, CDR2 FYNNEI. Trimming removed 6 bases at V and 3 bases at J, with 15 bases between. The CDR3 runs to 14 residues. The CDR3 DNA follows: TGTGCCAGCAGGACTTCTTTACGCCTCTACGAGCAGTACTTC. Protein product: CASRTSLRLYEQYF.

The chain couples TRBV4-2 to TRBJ1-5; no clear D. Trimming took off 2 bases at V and 4 bases at J, with 12 bases between the two ends. CDR1 LGHNA and CDR2 YNFKEQ come from the germline V gene. This CDR3 has 15 amino acids. The CDR3: CASSQSADSNQPQHF. CDR3 DNA sequence: TGTGCCAGCAGCCAATCGGCGGACTCTAATCAGCCCCAGCATTTT.

The gene calls are TRBV6-5 and TRBJ1-3, with D tentatively TRBD1 (5 bases). Per germline, CDR1 MNHEY and CDR2 SVGAGI. Trimming pared 6 bases from V and 0 bases from J, leaving 9 bases between. This CDR3 spans 14 amino acids. CDR3 in amino acids: CASRAGLSGNTIYF. The CDR3 DNA sequence: TGTGCCAGCAGGGCAGGGCTCTCTGGAAACACCATATATTTT.